The 30 T cell receptor beta chains listed next were all sequenced from one sample in a study of shared clonotypes between healthy human individuals (dated by TCRdb to between 2020 and 2021). The library was generated by the immunoSEQ multiplex PCR assay. TCRdb limited this immuneACCESS table to in-frame rearrangements with V and J called. A share of clones is missing; checked studies link under half to unresolved V genes, and the rest is unexplained. Here the sample has some 2,500,000 clones; approximately 94% occur a single time. The ten largest clonotypes hold 0.36% of the sample. Source material: naive CD4+ T cells from PBMCs. Reading the label with the study, this specimen's cell subset or site is: CD45RA+ positively selected. The source is a man younger than 30 in good health. Some clones in this sample may be carry-over from other donors' samples.

The chain combines TRBV4-2 with TRBJ2-4; maybe TRBD1 (5 bases). CDR1 and CDR2 from the germline V gene are LGHNA and YNFKEQ. Trimming stripped 1 base from V and 1 base from J, with 20 bases between. This CDR3 has 19 amino acids. This CDR3 is CASSQAVEVQAGAKNIQYF. CDR3 coding DNA: TGTGCCAGCAGCCAAGCGGTAGAAGTACAGGCCGGCGCCAAAAACATTCAGTACTTC.

The rearrangement joins TRBV7-3 to TRBJ2-1; no definite D call. CDR1 and CDR2 (germline): SGHTA, FQGTGA. With 4 bases removed from V and 7 bases from J, the gap between germline ends came to 11 bases. This CDR3 comprises 13 residues. CDR3 coding DNA: TGTGCCAGCAGCTACCGACCCTCGAATGAGCAGTTCTTC. As protein: CASSYRPSNEQFF.

This chain links TRBV5-1 with TRBJ2-6; 7 bases line up with TRBD1. Germline-derived CDR1 and CDR2 are SGHRS and YFSETQ. V dropped 2 bases and J dropped 1; count of bases not matched to a gene: 24. The CDR3 totals 23 residues. The CDR3 DNA reads TGCGCCAGCAGCTTACGGCTGGGACAGATCTTTAGGGGCCGGTTATCTGGGGCCAACGTCCTGACTTTC. Residues: CASSLRLGQIFRGRLSGANVLTF.

This clone was counted a single time. This chain connects TRBV9 to TRBJ2-5, with TRBD2 identical over 7 bases. The CDR3 has 14 residues. The V and J ends lost 3 bases and 9 bases, in that order; junction bases with no gene match: 11. Germline V gene lookup returns CDR1 SGDLS and CDR2 YYNGEE. DNA of the CDR3: TGTGCCAGCAGCGCTGCTAGCGGATCTTTCCCCCAGTACTTC. Its translation is CASSAASGSFPQYF.

The genes are TRBV18 and TRBJ1-6; 7 nucleotides align to TRBD1. Germline CDR1 is KGHSH and CDR2 is LQKENI. Trimming removed 6 bases from V and 6 bases from J; junction bases left unmatched: 8. The CDR3 covers 15 residues. The CDR3 protein is CASSAQGVSNSPLHF. As DNA, the CDR3 is TGTGCCAGCTCCGCCCAGGGGGTTTCTAATTCACCCCTCCACTTT.

The genes are TRBV11-3 and TRBJ2-7; D ambiguous. The CDR3 runs 15 residues. V lost 1 base and J 3 bases, leaving 13 bases between the germline ends. The germline V gene has CDR1 SGHNT and CDR2 YENEEA. CDR3 amino acids: CASSLVGWVSYEQYF. CDR3 nucleotides: TGTGCCAGCAGCTTAGTAGGGTGGGTCAGCTACGAGCAGTACTTC.

V is TRBV13 and J is TRBJ2-5; TRBD1 matches at 7 bases. The V gene end was trimmed by 4 bases and the J gene end by 5 bases; junction bases not matched to a gene: 4. The V gene's germline CDR1 is PRHDT and CDR2 FYEKMQ (reference sequence). The CDR3 is 13 residues long. The CDR3 loop is CASSSDRSETQYF. The CDR3 bases are TGTGCCAGCAGCTCGGACAGGAGTGAGACCCAGTACTTC.

This chain links TRBV5-1 with TRBJ2-5; 7 bases align to TRBD2. V trimming: 1 base; J trimming: 4 bases; junction bases outside the gene matches: 13. The germline V gene encodes CDR1 SGHRS and CDR2 YFSETQ. CDR3 length: 17 amino acids. CDR3 amino acids: CASSLWGSGRAVETQYF. CDR3 in DNA: TGCGCCAGCAGCTTGTGGGGCAGTGGGAGGGCAGTAGAGACCCAGTACTTC. The full variable domain, completed using reference TRBV5-1 and TRBJ2-5, is KAGVTQTPRYLIKTRGQQVTLSCSPISGHRSVSWYQQTPGQGLQFLFEYFSETQRNKGNFPGRFSGRQFSNSRSEMNVSTLELGDSALYLCASSLWGSGRAVETQYFGPGTRLLVL.

The CDR3 DNA reads as TGTGCCAGCAGTTTACTAGGGCGGCGCTCCTACAATGAGCAGTTCTTC. Protein product: CASSLLGRRSYNEQFF. The rearrangement links TRBV27 to TRBJ2-1; D is ambiguous. Trimming left V 2 bases short and J 0 bases short, with 11 bases between. This CDR3 region has 16 residues. The germline V gene has CDR1 MNHEY and CDR2 SMNVEV (reference sequence).

This chain connects TRBV9 to TRBJ2-1; 13 positions match TRBD2. Germline V lookup: CDR1 SGDLS, CDR2 YYNGEE. CDR3 length: 19 residues. The V and J ends lost 3 bases and 0 bases, in that order; junction bases with no gene match: 9. This CDR3 reads CASSARLAGGSSSYNEQFF. CDR3 nucleotide sequence: TGTGCCAGCAGCGCCCGACTAGCGGGAGGTTCGAGCTCCTACAATGAGCAGTTCTTC.

The chain couples TRBV19 to TRBJ1-1; TRBD1 aligns across 9 bases. After removal of 4 bases from V and 1 base from J, the junction contained 7 bases not matched to a gene. The CDR3 extends over 16 amino acids. In germline, CDR1 is LNHDA, CDR2 SQIVND (reference sequence). The CDR3 nucleotides read TGTGCCAGTAGTACTACAGGGGGCATCCCGAACACTGAAGCTTTCTTT. Amino acids: CASSTTGGIPNTEAFF.

The gene calls are TRBV11-2 and TRBJ1-1, with D possibly matching TRBD1 (5 bases). There are 15 residues in the CDR3. The germline CDR1 and CDR2 sequences are SGHAT and FQNNGV. Trimming took off 5 bases at V and 3 bases at J, with 16 bases between the two ends. CDR3 amino acids: CASSQGRHADTEAFF. The CDR3, as DNA: TGTGCCAGCAGCCAGGGTCGCCACGCGGACACTGAAGCTTTCTTT.

The chain joins TRBV2 to TRBJ2-7; D unresolved. Trimming cost V 7 bases and J 6 bases, with 10 bases left between them. Germline V lookup: CDR1 SNHLY, CDR2 FYNNEI. The CDR3 is 11 amino acids. The CDR3 DNA follows: TGTGCCAGCACCGAAGGGCGCGAGCAGTACTTC. It specifies CASTEGREQYF.

The chain employs TRBV6-1 and TRBJ1-3; TRBD1 might be the D (6 bases). Germline assignment: CDR1 MNHNS and CDR2 SASEGT. V was pared by 0 bases and J by 0 bases, with 15 bases between. This CDR3 spans 18 amino acids. The CDR3 sequence is CASSEARRQARSGNTIYF. For the CDR3, the DNA is TGTGCCAGCAGTGAAGCCCGAAGACAGGCACGCTCTGGAAACACCATATATTTT.

V is TRBV5-1 and J is TRBJ2-3, with a tentative D call TRBD2 (6 bases). CDR1 and CDR2 from the germline V gene are SGHRS and YFSETQ. This CDR3 spans 15 amino acids. Deletions cut 0 bases from V and 2 bases from J, with 10 bases between. In DNA, the CDR3 is TGCGCCAGCAGCTTGGACGGGAGTTTCACAGATACGCAGTATTTT. This codes for CASSLDGSFTDTQYF.

J is TRBJ1-2 and V is TRBV29-1, with D uncertain. Trimming removed 2 bases from V and 8 bases from J, with 6 bases in between. CDR3 size: 10 residues. Germline-derived CDR1 and CDR2 are SQVTM and ANQGSEA. CDR3 DNA sequence: TGCAGCGTTGAACAGCGAGGCTACACCTTC. Translating gives CSVEQRGYTF. The whole variable domain, filled in from reference TRBV29-1 and TRBJ1-2, reads SAVISQKPSRDICQRGTSLTIQCQVDSQVTMMFWYRQQPGQSLTLIATANQGSEATYESGFVIDKFPISRPNLTFSTLTVSNMSPEDSSIYLCSVEQRGYTFGSGTRLTVV.

About this clone itself: This sample includes further DNA sequences coding for the same CDR3. The chain recombines TRBV5-1 with TRBJ2-3, with 9 bases lining up with TRBD2. Trimming took 0 bases from V and 3 from J; bases not matched to a gene: 2. CDR1 is SGHRS and CDR2 is YFSETQ in the germline V gene. CDR3 length: 15 residues. The CDR3 region is CASSLDLAGTDTQYF. The CDR3 DNA sequence: TGCGCCAGCAGCTTGGATCTAGCGGGAACAGATACGCAGTATTTT. The full variable domain, its missing parts supplied by reference TRBV5-1 and TRBJ2-3, is KAGVTQTPRYLIKTRGQQVTLSCSPISGHRSVSWYQQTPGQGLQFLFEYFSETQRNKGNFPGRFSGRQFSNSRSEMNVSTLELGDSALYLCASSLDLAGTDTQYFGPGTRLTVL.

A remark on this clone: This CDR3 is also generated by other DNA sequences in the sample. The rearrangement links TRBV9 to TRBJ2-5; 9 positions match TRBD1. In germline, CDR1 is SGDLS, CDR2 YYNGEE. The V gene end was trimmed by 2 bases and the J gene end by 5 bases; junction bases not matched to a gene: 4. The CDR3 contains 14 residues. Here the CDR3 reads CASSVGTGQETQYF. CDR3 in DNA: TGTGCCAGCAGCGTGGGGACAGGGCAGGAGACCCAGTACTTC.

The rearrangement joins TRBV5-1 to TRBJ1-3; 7 bases agree with TRBD1. The trim removed 0 bases at V and 8 bases at J, leaving 2 bases unmatched. CDR3 length: 13 residues. Germline loops: CDR1 SGHRS, CDR2 YFSETQ. The CDR3 here is CASSLETGDTIYF. The CDR3 DNA follows: TGCGCCAGCAGCTTGGAAACAGGGGACACCATATATTTT.

The chain couples TRBV6-1 to TRBJ2-5; TRBD1 is a possible D gene (5 bases). The CDR3 runs 13 residues. V was clipped by 6 bases and J by 7 bases, with 15 bases between them. Germline V gene data show CDR1 as MNHNS and CDR2 as SASEGT. The CDR3 DNA reads as TGTGCCAGCAGGGAGAGGACACTCGGGACCCAGTACTTC. As protein: CASRERTLGTQYF.

Of note for this clone: Other DNA sequences in the sample encode the same CDR3. This chain uses TRBV29-1 with TRBJ1-1, with no clear D. CDR3 length: 13 residues. Germline CDR1 reads SQVTM; CDR2 reads ANQGSEA. Trimming cost V 5 bases and J 0 bases, with 10 bases left between them. Here the CDR3 reads CSVRGRMNTEAFF. CDR3 nucleotide sequence: TGCAGCGTTAGAGGGAGGATGAACACTGAAGCTTTCTTT.

J is TRBJ1-5 and V is TRBV28; D not certain. V dropped 2 bases and J dropped 3 bases, with 14 bases sitting between them. Germline CDR1 and CDR2: MDHEN and SYDVKM. The CDR3 runs to 16 residues. CDR3: CASSLSHGGNNQPQHF. CDR3 sequence (DNA): TGTGCCAGCAGTTTAAGCCACGGTGGGAACAATCAGCCCCAGCATTTT.

The chain links TRBV5-1 to TRBJ2-1; 13 positions agree with TRBD2. Germline CDR1 and CDR2: SGHRS and YFSETQ. After removal of 5 bases from V and 0 bases from J, the junction contained 5 bases not matched to a gene. The CDR3 consists of 17 residues. CDR3 sequence reads: CASRRTSGGHSYNEQFF. The CDR3 nucleotides are TGCGCCAGCAGGCGGACTAGCGGGGGCCACTCCTACAATGAGCAGTTCTTC.

The chain employs TRBV18 and TRBJ2-7; perhaps TRBD1 as D (5 bases). The length of the CDR3 is 14 residues. Germline V gene sequence: CDR1 KGHSH, CDR2 LQKENI. V lost 2 bases and J 5 bases, leaving 13 bases between the germline ends. The CDR3 bases are TGTGCCAGCTCACCATCTACAGGTGTCGACGAGCAGTACTTC. This translates into CASSPSTGVDEQYF.

The genes are TRBV7-2 and TRBJ2-3, with 10 bases fitting TRBD2. Per germline, CDR1 SGHTA and CDR2 FQGNSA. The CDR3 covers 15 residues. V shed 2 bases, J shed 3 bases, and the junction held 2 bases outside the gene matches. The CDR3 coding sequence is TGTGCCAGCAGCTTAAGCGGGAGGGCGACAGATACGCAGTATTTT. Amino acid sequence: CASSLSGRATDTQYF.

This clone came up once. The V call is TRBV18, the J call TRBJ1-5, with D perhaps matching TRBD1 (6 bases). Trimming took off 3 bases at V and 16 bases at J, with 22 bases between the two ends. The CDR3 runs to 14 residues. CDR1 KGHSH and CDR2 LQKENI come from the germline V gene. In DNA form, the CDR3 reads TGTGCCAGCTCACCTTCACTTCAGGGGTCCCCCTCCCATTTT. Translated: CASSPSLQGSPSHF.

The chain carries TRBV6-6 and TRBJ2-5; D remains unclear. Germline CDR1 and CDR2: MNHNY and SVGAGI (reference sequence). Trimming shortened V by 0 bases and J by 6 bases, and 11 bases separated the two germline ends. This CDR3 region has 14 residues. In DNA, the CDR3 is TGTGCCAGCAGTTACTCGAGACAAAGGAAGACCCAGTACTTC. Translation gives CASSYSRQRKTQYF.

The rearrangement joins TRBV5-1 to TRBJ1-1; 9 positions agree with TRBD1. The CDR3 is 16 residues long. Germline trimming cut 3 bases from V and 1 base from J; bases unmatched to any gene: 7. Germline V CDR1 and CDR2: SGHRS, YFSETQ. The CDR3 spells CASSWGGTGQNTEAFF. As DNA, the CDR3 is TGCGCCAGCAGCTGGGGTGGGACAGGGCAGAACACTGAAGCTTTCTTT.

V gene TRBV15 combines with J gene TRBJ2-5, with 8 bases lining up with TRBD1. V lost 0 bases to trimming and J lost 4 bases; unmatched junction nucleotides: 7. This CDR3 spans 16 amino acids. From germline, CDR1 is LNHNV and CDR2 YYDKDF (reference sequence). CDR3 residues: CATSREGLGQVETQYF. In nucleotides, the CDR3 is TGTGCCACCAGCAGAGAGGGGTTGGGACAGGTAGAGACCCAGTACTTC.

In its sample, this clone was seen a few times. This chain uses TRBV28 with TRBJ1-4, with D possibly TRBD1 on 6 matching bases. Germline CDR1 reads MDHEN; CDR2 reads SYDVKM. CDR3 length equals 17 residues. V lost 2 bases and J lost 1, with 14 bases in between. The CDR3 region has the DNA TGTGCCAGCAGTTTAAATTTTGGCAGGGGAACTAATGAAAAACTGTTTTTT. Translated: CASSLNFGRGTNEKLFF.